This T cell receptor beta chain was retrieved from a study of OX40 agonist ivuxolimab in advanced cancers. At the level of the study: As their treatment, patients were administered ivuxolimab, an agonistic anti-OX40 (CD134) antibody. Participants averaged approximately 60 years of age (range about 23 to 90) and were over 75% male.

Study-wide points: At doses 0.1 to 3.0 mg/kg, CD4+ and CD8+ clones expanded.

Cycle 7 day 1, cycle 4 day 1, and baseline were the timepoints at which blood was sampled. Of note for this clone: What it binds is not known.

The repertoire was sequenced with immunoSEQ multiplex PCR; TCRdb's copy has only in-frame clones and lacks some. The sample lists 22,000 or so clones, around nine tenths seen once, with roughly 25% in the top ten. Germline CDR1 SGHVS, CDR2 FQNEAQ. V lost 5 bases, J lost 7 bases, and 7 bases stayed unmatched. The CDR3 has 16 amino acids. The clonotype originates from an adult with an advanced solid tumor such as melanoma, head and neck, liver or kidney cancer. The rearrangement links TRBV7-8 to TRBJ2-2; TRBD2 matches at 13 bases. Here the sequenced sample was CD4+ or CD8+ T cells sorted from blood, taken in a trial of the OX40 agonist ivuxolimab. In DNA, the CDR3 is TGTGCCAGCAGCCTCCGGACTAGCGGGAGAGTCGGGGAGCTGTTTTTT. It is translated as CASSLRTSGRVGELFF.